This T cell receptor beta chain is from a study of post-analysis software for immune sequencing data. Study-level points and caveats: Five TRBV segments, TRBV5-6, TRBV5-1 and TRBV20-1 among them, were found more frequent in patients than controls.

Unique-molecular-identifier-tagged TCR beta cDNA libraries were used. TCRdb fed the PCR reads into MiXCR, producing one record per CDR3 protein. Of roughly 650,000 distinct CDR3 sequences listed, around 60% are singletons. Deletions cut 11 bases from V and 5 bases from J, with 17 bases between. Germline CDR1 is ENHRY and CDR2 is SYGVKD. The CDR3 covers 13 residues. As regards this clonotype: Its antigen remains unknown.

This receptor was identified in a girl aged 2 to 9 with multiple sclerosis. This sequence joins TRBV10-3 and TRBJ2-3; D uncertain. Material for sequencing was blood. CDR3 amino acids: CASQTNPGDTQYF. As DNA, the CDR3 is TGTGCCTCTCAGACAAATCCTGGAGATACGCAGTATTTT.